This passage covers 24 T cell receptor beta chains from one sample sequenced in a study of T cell changes during pregnancy in multiple sclerosis. The repertoire was sequenced with immunoSEQ multiplex PCR; TCRdb's copy has only in-frame clones and lacks some. The sample has fewer than 150,000 clones; around 97% are singletons. The sample in question was peripheral blood, obtained after pregnancy. Source of these receptors: a female donor with multiple sclerosis, enrolled in a pregnancy study.

The rearrangement joins TRBV19 to TRBJ2-2, with D possibly matching TRBD1 (6 bases). Trimming cost V 4 bases and J 4 bases, with 13 bases left between them. CDR3 length: 15 residues. The germline V gene has CDR1 LNHDA and CDR2 SQIVND (reference sequence). CDR3 sequence reads: CASSNWDIPTGELFF. DNA of the CDR3: TGTGCCAGTAGTAATTGGGACATCCCCACCGGGGAGCTGTTTTTT.

This clone was seen only once. The rearrangement links TRBV21-1 to TRBJ2-3; the table names TRBD2, a call not compared with the DNA. TRBV21-1 is a pseudogene segment. The length of the CDR3 is 15 residues. The CDR3 sequence is CASSKATTSTDTQYF. The CDR3 nucleotides read TGTGCCAGCAGCAAAGCCACCACTAGCACAGATACGCAGTATTTT.

CDR3 residues: CASSLPLRGSKGSYNEQFF. The CDR3 DNA reads TGTGCCAGCAGCTTACCGTTACGGGGTTCCAAGGGCTCCTACAATGAGCAGTTCTTC. The chain couples TRBV7-2 to TRBJ2-1, with D perhaps matching TRBD2 (5 bases). Germline V gene sequence: CDR1 SGHTA, CDR2 FQGNSA. V was shortened by 2 bases and J by 0 bases, with 20 bases between the two germline ends. The CDR3 has 19 amino acids.

The genes are TRBV10-3 and TRBJ2-2; 10 nucleotides align to TRBD1. The CDR3 is 20 amino acids. The trim removed 7 bases at V and 1 base at J, leaving 18 bases unmatched. Germline V CDR1 and CDR2: ENHRY, SYGVKD. CDR3 sequence: CAINALAGQGLGLNTGELFF. CDR3 nucleotides: TGTGCCATCAATGCCCTGGCGGGACAGGGGTTAGGGTTGAACACCGGGGAGCTGTTTTTT.

This clone was observed once. This chain links TRBV6-1 with TRBJ2-7; TRBD2 matches 7 bases. V shed 4 bases and J 2 bases; nucleotides not matched to a gene: 2. The CDR3 has 13 amino acids. Looked up from germline, CDR1 is MNHNS and CDR2 is SASEGT. This chain's CDR3 is CASSVRGAYEQYF. The CDR3 DNA follows: TGTGCCAGCAGTGTTCGGGGGGCCTACGAGCAGTACTTC.

The chain links TRBV29-1 to TRBJ1-2; a possible D gene is TRBD1 (6 bases). CDR1 SQVTM and CDR2 ANQGSEA come from the germline V gene. This CDR3 spans 12 amino acids. The germline V and J ends were trimmed by 2 bases and 3 bases, with 7 bases remaining between them. The CDR3, as DNA: TGCAGCGTTGAAAACAGGGACTATGGCTACACCTTC. This codes for CSVENRDYGYTF. Drawing the rest from reference TRBV29-1 and TRBJ1-2, the complete variable domain is SAVISQKPSRDICQRGTSLTIQCQVDSQVTMMFWYRQQPGQSLTLIATANQGSEATYESGFVIDKFPISRPNLTFSTLTVSNMSPEDSSIYLCSVENRDYGYTFGSGTRLTVV.

This rearrangement joins TRBV13 to TRBJ2-7; the match to TRBD1 covers 7 bases. The CDR3 is 15 amino acids. J was trimmed by 2 bases and V by 4 bases; bases with no gene match: 8. Germline V lookup: CDR1 PRHDT, CDR2 FYEKMQ (reference sequence). CDR3 DNA: TGTGCCAGCAGCTCGCGTAGACAGGGTCCCTACGAGCAGTACTTC. Translating it yields CASSSRRQGPYEQYF. Drawing the rest from reference TRBV13 and TRBJ2-7, the complete variable domain is AAGVIQSPRHLIKEKRETATLKCYPIPRHDTVYWYQQGPGQDPQFLISFYEKMQSDKGSIPDRFSAQQFSDYHSELNMSSLELGDSALYFCASSSRRQGPYEQYFGPGTRLTVT.

This clone was seen only once. This chain links TRBV14 with TRBJ2-5; D might be TRBD2 (6 bases). Trimming pared 1 base from V and 7 bases from J, leaving 19 bases between. In germline, CDR1 is SGHDN, CDR2 FVKESK. The CDR3 totals 16 residues. The chain's CDR3 is CASSQVPAGLSGTQYF. CDR3 sequence (DNA): TGTGCCAGCAGCCAAGTCCCAGCGGGCCTCAGCGGGACCCAGTACTTC.

In this sample, this clone turned up a few times. The chain is built from TRBV7-8 and TRBJ2-2, with D unresolved. The germline V and J ends were trimmed by 2 bases and 5 bases, with 9 bases remaining between them. The CDR3 loop spans 14 amino acids. Germline values: CDR1 SGHVS, CDR2 FQNEAQ. CDR3 coding DNA: TGTGCCAGCAGCTTAAACCCGAGTACCGGGGAGCTGTTTTTT. Translated: CASSLNPSTGELFF. Looking up the rest from reference TRBV7-8 and TRBJ2-2 gives the full variable domain: GAGVSQSPRYKVAKRGQDVALRCDPISGHVSLFWYQQALGQGPEFLTYFQNEAQLDKSGLPSDRFFAERPEGSVSTLKIQRTQQEDSAVYLCASSLNPSTGELFFGEGSRLTVL.

This chain uses TRBV9 with TRBJ2-7; 10 bases fit TRBD2. V dropped 2 bases and J dropped 6; count of bases not matched to a gene: 8. The CDR3 has 15 amino acids. Looked up from germline, CDR1 is SGDLS and CDR2 is YYNGEE. The CDR3 region has the DNA TGTGCCAGCAGCGTGGCTAGCGGGAGTGGCCTCGAGCAGTACTTC. Its protein product is CASSVASGSGLEQYF.

The chain employs TRBV5-1 and TRBJ2-1; D unclear. Per germline, CDR1 SGHRS and CDR2 YFSETQ. V lost 0 bases and J 0 bases, leaving 10 bases between the germline ends. The CDR3 runs 16 residues. For the CDR3, the DNA is TGCGCCAGCAGCTTGGGGTTTTTGAGCTCCTACAATGAGCAGTTCTTC. Translation: CASSLGFLSSYNEQFF.

The table lists this clone with a count of one. V and J are TRBV5-6 and TRBJ1-2, with 8 bases matching TRBD1. Germline V gene sequence: CDR1 SGHDT, CDR2 YYEEEE. The CDR3 has 13 amino acids. The trim removed 0 bases at V and 8 bases at J, leaving 3 bases unmatched. The CDR3 protein is CASSLAQGGGYTF. DNA for the CDR3: TGTGCCAGCAGCTTGGCACAGGGGGGCGGCTACACCTTC.

This chain links TRBV6-4 with TRBJ1-1; D ambiguous. Germline assignment: CDR1 MRHNA and CDR2 SNTAGT. This CDR3 is built from 15 residues. Trimming pared 0 bases from V and 1 base from J, leaving 9 bases between. The CDR3 DNA is TGTGCCAGCAGTGACTCTACGGCGGGGAACACTGAAGCTTTCTTT. Encoded protein: CASSDSTAGNTEAFF.

This chain connects TRBV28 to TRBJ1-5; TRBD1 agrees at 7 bases. This CDR3 contains 14 residues. CDR1 and CDR2 (germline): MDHEN, SYDVKM. V lost 5 bases to trimming and J lost 4 bases; unmatched junction nucleotides: 5. CDR3 DNA: TGTGCCAGCAGTAGTACAGGGGCTAATCAGCCCCAGCATTTT. It codes for CASSSTGANQPQHF.

The chain employs TRBV11-2 and TRBJ2-4, with D maybe TRBD1 (6 bases). This CDR3 is 14 amino acids long. CDR1 and CDR2 from the germline V gene are SGHAT and FQNNGV. The germline V and J ends were trimmed by 2 bases and 4 bases, with 9 bases remaining between them. The CDR3 nucleotides read TGTGCCAGCAGCTTATGGGACATTAAAAACATTCAGTACTTC. Protein sequence: CASSLWDIKNIQYF.

The rearrangement uses TRBV19 and TRBJ1-3, with D perhaps TRBD1 (6 bases). The CDR3 length is 15 residues. Germline V gives CDR1 LNHDA, CDR2 SQIVND (reference sequence). Trimming removed 4 bases at V and 0 bases at J, with 10 bases between. DNA of the CDR3: TGTGCCAGTAGTACCACAGGGAGCTCTGGAAACACCATATATTTT. Amino acid sequence: CASSTTGSSGNTIYF.

The J gene is TRBJ1-2, the V gene TRBV4-2, with 9 bases lining up with TRBD1. V was clipped by 2 bases and J by 3 bases; unmatched bases: 7. The CDR3 contains 16 residues. Germline V gene lookup returns CDR1 LGHNA and CDR2 YNFKEQ. The CDR3 nucleotides read TGTGCCAGCAGCCAAATTCGGGACAGGGCATACTATGGCTACACCTTC. Translated, it gives CASSQIRDRAYYGYTF.

The J gene is TRBJ1-1, the V gene TRBV6-5; 10 nucleotides line up with TRBD1. V was clipped by 5 bases and J by 5 bases; unmatched bases: 5. The CDR3 totals 14 residues. Germline loops: CDR1 MNHEY, CDR2 SVGAGI. The CDR3 DNA is TGTGCCAGCAGTCCTCCGGGACAGGGGACTGAAGCTTTCTTT. Translated, it gives CASSPPGQGTEAFF.

The gene calls are TRBV4-1 and TRBJ2-7; 7 nucleotides match TRBD2. The CDR3 is 14 residues long. The junction had 8 bases not matched to a gene; V was cut back by 3 bases and J by 6 bases. Per the germline V gene, CDR1 is MGHRA and CDR2 is YSYEKL. The CDR3 nucleotides are TGCGCCAGCAGCCAGGGCGGGAGAACGGGCGAGCAGTACTTC. This translates into CASSQGGRTGEQYF.

V and J are TRBV30 and TRBJ2-2, with D unclear. Germline CDR1 GTSNPN, CDR2 SVGIG (reference sequence). CDR3 length equals 12 residues. V gave up 2 bases and J gave up 6 bases, with 7 bases separating them. CDR3 DNA: TGTGCCTGGAGTCCCCTTGCCGGGGAGCTGTTTTTT. Amino acid sequence: CAWSPLAGELFF. The full variable domain, its missing parts supplied by reference TRBV30 and TRBJ2-2, is SQTIHQWPATLVQPVGSPLSLECTVEGTSNPNLYWYRQAAGRGLQLLFYSVGIGQISSEVPQNLSASRPQDRQFILSSKKLLLSDSGFYLCAWSPLAGELFFGEGSRLTVL.

V gene TRBV5-1 combines with J gene TRBJ1-4; perhaps TRBD1 as D (5 bases). The CDR3 consists of 17 residues. Trimming left V 3 bases short and J 12 bases short, with 27 bases between. Per germline, CDR1 SGHRS and CDR2 YFSETQ. The CDR3 is CASSSPARAGGLSELFF. The CDR3, as DNA: TGCGCCAGCAGCTCCCCGGCCAGGGCGGGGGGTTTGTCGGAACTGTTTTTT.

The count of this clone is one. The rearrangement uses TRBV23-1 and TRBJ2-7; TRBD2 matches 7 bases. TRBV23-1 is known as an ORF, though its function is uncertain. This CDR3 comprises 16 residues. Trimming at V came to 2 bases and at J to 6 bases, leaving 13 bases not matched to a gene. The CDR3 region is CASSQGREIDVREQYF. In DNA form, the CDR3 reads TGCGCCAGCAGTCAAGGGCGGGAGATAGATGTGCGCGAGCAGTACTTC.

The CDR3 loop reads CASSKGPRGLAGGPGNNEQFF. The CDR3 bases are TGTGCCAGCAGCAAAGGCCCCCGGGGACTAGCGGGAGGGCCAGGTAACAATGAGCAGTTCTTC. The J gene is TRBJ2-1, the V gene TRBV21-1; the table's TRBD2 call for D was not verified on the DNA. TRBV21-1 is given as a pseudogene. CDR3 length: 21 amino acids.

The genes are TRBV5-6 and TRBJ2-7, with D tentatively TRBD1 (5 bases). Germline V gives CDR1 SGHDT, CDR2 YYEEEE. V dropped 3 bases and J dropped 3 bases, with 10 bases sitting between them. CDR3 length: 13 amino acids. The CDR3 DNA reads as TGTGCCAGCAGCTCATTCCAGGGCTACGAGCAGTACTTC. This translates into CASSSFQGYEQYF.